Below are 4 T cell receptor beta chains sequenced from a single sample in a study of spatial heterogeneity in lung cancer. Sample time point: sample taken at primary tumor resection. Using its own MiXCR run on the 5' RACE reads, TCRdb lists one record per CDR3 protein. The profile covers about 92,000 distinct CDR3 sequences, with 12% appearing a single time and approximately 39% taken by the ten largest. This material consisted of PBMCs, taken at surgery. The receptors originated from a male donor with early-stage non-small cell lung cancer.

The genes are TRBV5-1 and TRBJ1-4; D is perhaps TRBD1 (5 bases). V lost 1 base and J 1 base, leaving 11 bases between the germline ends. CDR1 and CDR2 from the germline V gene are SGHRS and YFSETQ. The CDR3 covers 16 residues. DNA for the CDR3: TGCGCCAGCAGCTTGCGGGGGAGTGGAACTAATGAAAAACTGTTTTTT. Amino acid sequence: CASSLRGSGTNEKLFF.

This clonotype has a count of ten or more. The CDR3 spells CASSLEGQYEQYF. CDR3 DNA sequence: TGTGCCAGCAGCTTAGAAGGCCAGTACGAGCAGTACTTC. This chain connects TRBV7-9 to TRBJ2-7, with D uncertain. The germline V and J ends were trimmed by 1 base and 4 bases, with 8 bases remaining between them. This CDR3 spans 13 amino acids. Germline CDR1 SEHNR, CDR2 FQNEAQ (reference sequence).

This clonotype was counted between two and nine times. The genes are TRBV20-1 and TRBJ2-3; D unresolved. V lost 1 base to trimming and J lost 3 bases, with 8 bases between them. The CDR3 contains 13 residues. CDR1 and CDR2 from the germline V gene are DFQATT and SNEGSKA (reference sequence). Written as DNA, the CDR3 is TGCAGTGCTAGAGGGGCAAGTACAGATACGCAGTATTTT. This codes for CSARGASTDTQYF.

In this sample, this clonotype turned up a few times. The chain carries TRBV12-3 or TRBV12-4 and TRBJ2-1, with 8 bases that match TRBD1. J was trimmed by 4 bases and V by 6 bases; bases with no gene match: 8. The CDR3 runs to 15 residues. CDR3 in DNA: TGTGCCAGCAGCCTCTACGGGACAGGTTACAATGAGCAGTTCTTC. As protein: CASSLYGTGYNEQFF.